This T cell receptor beta chain is drawn from a study of Graves' ophthalmopathy and Graves' hyperthyroidism. General study findings and limits: In blood, most expanded thyroid clonotypes above 0.001 frequency were also detected. The model forecast ophthalmopathy progression, reaching 70.59% sensitivity and roughly 72% specificity.

RNA transcripts were the template, and TCR beta CDR3 regions were amplified from them. HTBI primers served in a first-round RT-PCR, which a second-round multiplex PCR followed. MiXCR was run by TCRdb on the multiplex PCR reads, yielding one entry per CDR3 protein. The profile shows roughly 410,000 distinct CDR3 sequences, 15% of them singletons. This clonotype showed up many times. Its antigen is unidentified. Germline CDR1 and CDR2: MNHEY and SMNVEV (reference sequence). The CDR3 sequence is 15 residues long. V was clipped by 6 bases and J by 7 bases, with 16 bases between them. Hyperthyroidism counted as stable given no ophthalmopathy within 18 months of follow-up. The diagnostic workup employed clinical symptoms, serum thyroxine, TRAb, thyroid ultrasound and orbital computed tomography.

The J gene is TRBJ1-6, the V gene TRBV27; D possibly corresponds to TRBD1 (6 bases). Sequencing was carried out using peripheral blood. This receptor was identified in a woman between 18 and 29 years old with stable Graves' hyperthyroidism. Here the CDR3 reads CASRKRQANNSPLHF. Here the CDR3 DNA reads TGTGCCAGCAGGAAGCGACAGGCCAACAATTCACCCCTCCACTTT.